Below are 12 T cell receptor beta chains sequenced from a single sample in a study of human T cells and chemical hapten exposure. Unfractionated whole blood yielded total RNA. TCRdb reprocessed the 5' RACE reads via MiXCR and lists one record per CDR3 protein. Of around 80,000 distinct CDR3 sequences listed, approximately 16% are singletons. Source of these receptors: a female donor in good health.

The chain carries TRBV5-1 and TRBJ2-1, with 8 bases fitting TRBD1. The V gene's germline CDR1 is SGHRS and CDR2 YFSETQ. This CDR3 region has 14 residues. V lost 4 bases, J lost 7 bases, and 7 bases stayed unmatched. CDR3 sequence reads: CASSNTGGPNEQFF. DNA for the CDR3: TGCGCCAGCAGCAATACAGGGGGACCTAATGAGCAGTTCTTC.

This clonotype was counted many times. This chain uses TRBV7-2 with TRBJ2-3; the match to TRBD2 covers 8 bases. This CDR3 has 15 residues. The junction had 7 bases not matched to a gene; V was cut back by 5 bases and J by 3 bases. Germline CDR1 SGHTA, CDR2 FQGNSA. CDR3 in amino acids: CASSRNSGDTDTQYF. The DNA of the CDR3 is TGTGCCAGCAGCCGGAATAGCGGGGATACAGATACGCAGTATTTT.

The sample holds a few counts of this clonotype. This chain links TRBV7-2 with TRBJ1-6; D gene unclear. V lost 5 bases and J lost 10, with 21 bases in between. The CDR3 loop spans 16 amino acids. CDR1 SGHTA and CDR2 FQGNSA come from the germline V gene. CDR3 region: CASSPQRVARGSPLHF. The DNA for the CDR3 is TGTGCCAGCAGCCCGCAGAGGGTTGCGCGGGGATCACCCCTCCACTTT.

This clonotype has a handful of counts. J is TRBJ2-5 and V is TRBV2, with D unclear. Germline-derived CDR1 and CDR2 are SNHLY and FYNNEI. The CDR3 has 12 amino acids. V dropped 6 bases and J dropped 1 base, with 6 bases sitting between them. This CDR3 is CASSYSQETQYF. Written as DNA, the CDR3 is TGTGCCAGCAGCTATTCCCAAGAGACCCAGTACTTC.

CDR3 sequence reads: CSARDWLAGSYNEQFF. CDR3 bases: TGCAGTGCTAGAGATTGGCTAGCGGGATCCTACAATGAGCAGTTCTTC. This chain links TRBV20-1 with TRBJ2-1; TRBD2 matches at 9 bases. The germline CDR1 and CDR2 sequences are DFQATT and SNEGSKA (reference sequence). The CDR3 contains 16 residues. V lost 0 bases to trimming and J lost 1 base; unmatched junction nucleotides: 4.

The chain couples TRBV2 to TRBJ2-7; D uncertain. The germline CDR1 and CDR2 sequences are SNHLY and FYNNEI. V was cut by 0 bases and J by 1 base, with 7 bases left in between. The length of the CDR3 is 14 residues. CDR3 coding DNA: TGTGCCAGCAGTGAAGCTGTGGATTCCTACGAGCAGTACTTC. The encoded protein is CASSEAVDSYEQYF.

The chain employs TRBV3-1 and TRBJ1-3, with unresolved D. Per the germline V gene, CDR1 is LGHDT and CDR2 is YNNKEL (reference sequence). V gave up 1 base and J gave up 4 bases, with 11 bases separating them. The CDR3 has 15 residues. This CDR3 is CASSQVVLAGNTIYF. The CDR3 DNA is TGTGCCAGCAGCCAAGTCGTACTTGCCGGAAACACCATATATTTT.

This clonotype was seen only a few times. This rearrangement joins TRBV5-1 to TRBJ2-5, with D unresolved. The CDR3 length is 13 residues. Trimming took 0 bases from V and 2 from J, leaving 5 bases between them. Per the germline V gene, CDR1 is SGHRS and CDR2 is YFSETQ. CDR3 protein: CASSLAQQETQYF. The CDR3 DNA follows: TGCGCCAGCAGCTTGGCGCAACAAGAGACCCAGTACTTC.

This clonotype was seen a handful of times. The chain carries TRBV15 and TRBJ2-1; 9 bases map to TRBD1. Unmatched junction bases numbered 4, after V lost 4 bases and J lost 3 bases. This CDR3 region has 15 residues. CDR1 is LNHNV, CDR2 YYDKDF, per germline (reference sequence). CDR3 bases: TGTGCCACCAGCACGGGACAGGGCAACTACAATGAGCAGTTCTTC. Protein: CATSTGQGNYNEQFF.

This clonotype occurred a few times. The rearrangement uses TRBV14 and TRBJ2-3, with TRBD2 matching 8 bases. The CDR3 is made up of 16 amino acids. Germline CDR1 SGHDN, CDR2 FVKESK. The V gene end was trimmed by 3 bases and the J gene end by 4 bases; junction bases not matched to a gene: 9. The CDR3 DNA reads TGTGCCAGCAGCCACCAATCAGCGGGAGACGCAGATACGCAGTATTTT. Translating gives CASSHQSAGDADTQYF.

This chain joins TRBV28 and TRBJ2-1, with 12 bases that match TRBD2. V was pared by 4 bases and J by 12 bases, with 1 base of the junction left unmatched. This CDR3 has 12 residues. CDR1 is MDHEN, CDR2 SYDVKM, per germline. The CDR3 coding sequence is TGTGCCAGCAGTTCGACTAGCGGGAGGCAGTTCTTC. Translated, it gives CASSSTSGRQFF.

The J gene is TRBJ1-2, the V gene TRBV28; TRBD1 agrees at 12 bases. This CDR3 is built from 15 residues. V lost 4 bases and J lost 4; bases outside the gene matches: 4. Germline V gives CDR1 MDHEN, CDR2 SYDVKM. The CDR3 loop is CASSSGTGGLYGYTF. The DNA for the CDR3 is TGTGCCAGCAGTTCCGGGACAGGGGGCCTCTATGGCTACACCTTC.